This T cell receptor beta chain emerged from a study of CD8 T cells in ankylosing spondylitis. The length of the CDR3 is 15 residues. The V gene end was trimmed by 5 bases and the J gene end by 3 bases; junction bases not matched to a gene: 12. Germline-derived CDR1 and CDR2 are DFQATT and SNEGSKA (reference sequence). Each CDR3 protein gets one entry after TCRdb re-called the 5' RACE reads with MiXCR. This table has 380,000 or so distinct CDR3 sequences, 20% appearing once. About this clonotype: Its antigen is undetermined.

Study results and limitations: Matched ankylosing spondylitis synovial fluid reportedly contained a significantly enriched population of disease-linked clones.

This clonotype was sampled from a male donor with ankylosing spondylitis or in good health (not recorded which). This chain uses TRBV20-1 with TRBJ2-7, with 8 bases matching TRBD1. The sequenced sample was blood, either unsorted or a sorted T cell fraction (not recorded which). CDR3 nucleotide sequence: TGCAGTGCTCGGAAGGACAGGGAACTTCTCTACGAGCAGTACTTC. This translates into CSARKDRELLYEQYF.